Following are 5 T cell receptor beta chains from one sample sequenced in a study of Graves' ophthalmopathy and Graves' hyperthyroidism. Investigators amplified TCR beta CDR3 regions from RNA transcripts. The library came from an HTBI-primed first-round RT-PCR and a second-round multiplex PCR. TCRdb re-analysed the multiplex PCR reads in MiXCR, keeping a single row per CDR3 protein. This sample has a few hundred thousand distinct CDR3 sequences, with about a sixth found just once. Sequencing used peripheral blood. The receptors here all came from a woman aged 18-30 years with Graves' ophthalmopathy.

The V call is TRBV6-5, the J call TRBJ2-5, with 11 bases identical to TRBD2. In germline, CDR1 is MNHEY, CDR2 SVGAGI. The CDR3 runs to 14 residues. J was trimmed by 4 bases and V by 3 bases; bases with no gene match: 1. This CDR3 reads CASSYSGRVETQYF. The CDR3 nucleotides read TGTGCCAGCAGTTATAGCGGGAGGGTAGAGACCCAGTACTTC.

This clonotype was recorded many times. This chain uses TRBV11-2 with TRBJ1-1; a possible D gene is TRBD1 (5 bases). Trimming left V 3 bases short and J 1 base short, with 6 bases between. The CDR3 is made up of 13 amino acids. Germline V gives CDR1 SGHAT, CDR2 FQNNGV. Written as DNA, the CDR3 is TGTGCCAGCAGCTTTCAGGGGAACACTGAAGCTTTCTTT. It translates to CASSFQGNTEAFF.

This clonotype was detected many times. This rearrangement joins TRBV6-1 to TRBJ1-1; no clear D gene. Germline-derived CDR1 and CDR2 are MNHNS and SASEGT. V lost 3 bases to trimming and J lost 9 bases, with 5 bases between them. The CDR3 is 10 amino acids. The DNA of the CDR3 is TGTGCCAGCAGTGACAGGAAAGCTTTCTTT. It encodes CASSDRKAFF.

This clonotype appeared many times. The chain links TRBV4-1 to TRBJ1-5; a possible D gene is TRBD1 (5 bases). Per germline, CDR1 MGHRA and CDR2 YSYEKL. V lost 1 base and J 4 bases, leaving 14 bases between the germline ends. There are 16 residues in the CDR3. The CDR3 spells CASSQGEDIINQPQHF. DNA for the CDR3: TGCGCCAGCAGCCAAGGCGAGGACATTATAAATCAGCCCCAGCATTTT.

The table lists this clonotype with many counts. The chain carries TRBV12-3 or TRBV12-4 and TRBJ2-6, with 10 bases aligning to TRBD1. There are 16 residues in the CDR3. The V segment lost 4 bases and the J segment 4 bases; nucleotides outside the gene matches: 4. Written as DNA, the CDR3 is TGTGCCAGCAGTTGGACAGGGGGATTGGGGGCCAACGTCCTGACTTTC. It encodes CASSWTGGLGANVLTF.